One and the same sample provided the 21 T cell receptor beta chains below, sequenced in a study of blood T cell repertoires in COVID-19. Sequencing used immunoSEQ multiplex PCR; TCRdb keeps in-frame clones, though not all of them. The table shows around 200,000 clones, with approximately 84% occurring only once. Input material: PBMCs or T cells enriched from blood (not recorded which). The receptors were gathered from a woman aged 25 to 45 who had recovered from COVID-19.

This chain joins TRBV14 and TRBJ1-1, with no clear D. CDR3 length: 14 amino acids. Trimming shortened V by 0 bases and J by 10 bases, and 15 bases separated the two germline ends. Looked up from germline, CDR1 is SGHDN and CDR2 is FVKESK. As DNA, the CDR3 is TGTGCCAGCAGCCAAGACCTCTGGGCAGGTCCAGCTTTCTTT. Residues: CASSQDLWAGPAFF.

The rearrangement links TRBV7-2 to TRBJ1-4; D is uncertain. CDR1 and CDR2 (germline): SGHTA, FQGNSA. The CDR3 loop spans 15 amino acids. V lost 4 bases, J lost 8 bases, and 17 bases lay in between. CDR3 DNA sequence: TGTGCCAGCAGCTCCTGGAGGGTCCAAGGCGAAAAACTGTTTTTT. The encoded protein is CASSSWRVQGEKLFF.

The gene calls are TRBV11-2 and TRBJ2-7, with TRBD2 identical over 9 bases. The CDR3 is 15 residues long. Germline V CDR1 and CDR2: SGHAT, FQNNGV. J gave up 0 bases and V 5 bases, and 5 bases lay outside the gene matches. The chain's CDR3 is CASSQTSGPSYEQYF. CDR3 DNA sequence: TGTGCCAGCAGCCAAACTAGCGGGCCCTCCTACGAGCAGTACTTC.

V and J are TRBV28 and TRBJ1-2; possibly TRBD1 for D (6 bases). Trimming left V 6 bases short and J 7 bases short, with 18 bases between. Germline V lookup: CDR1 MDHEN, CDR2 SYDVKM. The CDR3 loop spans 14 amino acids. DNA for the CDR3: TGTGCCAGCAGGTACTCAGGGGAGTTGGGTGGCTACACCTTC. Its protein product is CASRYSGELGGYTF.

The gene calls are TRBV9 and TRBJ2-1; 8 bases fit TRBD2. V trimming: 0 bases; J trimming: 10 bases; junction bases outside the gene matches: 9. The CDR3 covers 15 residues. CDR1 is SGDLS, CDR2 YYNGEE, per germline. In DNA, the CDR3 is TGTGCCAGCAGCGTAGTCGGGGGGGCCTCGGTAGAGCAGTTCTTC. Translating gives CASSVVGGASVEQFF.

In this sample, this clone turned up a few times. V is TRBV9 and J is TRBJ2-7, with D possibly TRBD1 on 5 matching bases. This CDR3 is built from 13 residues. Trimming cost V 0 bases and J 5 bases, with 9 bases left between them. Per germline, CDR1 SGDLS and CDR2 YYNGEE. The CDR3 loop is CASSVGGRDEQYF. As DNA, the CDR3 is TGTGCCAGCAGCGTAGGGGGCAGGGACGAGCAGTACTTC.

This sequence joins TRBV14 and TRBJ2-3; 7 bases match TRBD2. Germline values: CDR1 SGHDN, CDR2 FVKESK. J lost 3 bases, V lost 4 bases, and 10 bases had no gene match. CDR3 length equals 16 residues. In DNA form, the CDR3 reads TGTGCCAGCAGCCGAGGAGCGGGACCTCATACAGATACGCAGTATTTT. Protein: CASSRGAGPHTDTQYF.

A note on this clone: Other nucleotide sequences in the sample specify the same CDR3. The chain uses TRBV7-9 and TRBJ2-1; 8 bases are a match to TRBD2. The germline V gene encodes CDR1 SEHNR and CDR2 FQNEAQ (reference sequence). J gave up 7 bases and V 1 base, and 6 bases lay outside the gene matches. This CDR3 has 15 amino acids. CDR3 nucleotides: TGTGCCAGCAGCTTAGGGGCGGGAGGCCCGAATGAGCAGTTCTTC. Translating gives CASSLGAGGPNEQFF.

This clone appeared a few times. The V and J genes are TRBV19 and TRBJ1-1; 10 bases match TRBD1. CDR1 and CDR2 from the germline V gene are LNHDA and SQIVND (reference sequence). The CDR3 runs to 14 residues. V lost 8 bases to trimming and J lost 12 bases; unmatched junction nucleotides: 15. CDR3 in DNA: TGTGCCAGTTCCAGACAGGGGGCCTCAGGTCTTCCTTTCTTT. Translating gives CASSRQGASGLPFF.

The chain carries TRBV9 and TRBJ1-2; TRBD1 might be the D (5 bases). The V end lost 0 bases, the J end lost 2 bases, and 8 bases lay between the germline ends. This CDR3 is built from 14 residues. CDR1 and CDR2 from the germline V gene are SGDLS and YYNGEE. CDR3 amino acids: CASSVAGGNYGYTF. CDR3 nucleotide sequence: TGTGCCAGCAGCGTAGCGGGGGGAAACTATGGCTACACCTTC.

The chain couples TRBV5-1 to TRBJ2-5; the D gene is possibly TRBD1 (7 bases). This CDR3 spans 15 amino acids. Trimming removed 2 bases at V and 2 bases at J, with 13 bases between. Germline lookup yields CDR1 SGHRS and CDR2 YFSETQ. CDR3 in amino acids: CASSFLTGTQETQYF. The DNA of the CDR3 is TGCGCCAGCAGCTTCCTGACAGGGACTCAAGAGACCCAGTACTTC.

The chain is built from TRBV6-5 and TRBJ2-1; possible D gene TRBD2, 5 bases. CDR1 and CDR2 from the germline V gene are MNHEY and SVGAGI. The V end lost 6 bases, the J end lost 4 bases, and 10 bases lay between the germline ends. This CDR3 is built from 13 residues. This CDR3 is CASRRGGYNEQFF. CDR3 bases: TGTGCCAGCAGACGGGGTGGGTACAATGAGCAGTTCTTC.

This chain connects TRBV24-1 to TRBJ1-2; tentative D call: TRBD1 (6 bases). The V and J ends lost 1 base and 4 bases respectively, with 9 bases between them. The length of the CDR3 is 14 residues. Germline V gene data show CDR1 as KGHDR and CDR2 as SFDVKD. CDR3 DNA sequence: TGTGCCACCAGTGATTTCGGCAGGGGCTATGGCTACACCTTC. Translated: CATSDFGRGYGYTF.

This clone was found a few times. J is TRBJ2-1 and V is TRBV30, with TRBD2 matching over 12 bases. After removal of 0 bases from V and 9 bases from J, the junction contained 15 bases not matched to a gene. Germline V gene data show CDR1 as GTSNPN and CDR2 as SVGIG (reference sequence). CDR3 size: 18 residues. CDR3 sequence: CAWSVQVSSGRVSGEQFF. For the CDR3, the DNA is TGTGCCTGGAGTGTACAAGTTTCTAGCGGGAGGGTATCAGGTGAGCAGTTCTTC.

The chain has TRBV29-1 and TRBJ1-4, with D unresolved. V was pared by 5 bases and J by 4 bases, with 8 bases between. CDR3 size: 12 residues. Germline values: CDR1 SQVTM, CDR2 ANQGSEA. CDR3 sequence: CSVTEVNEKLFF. CDR3 nucleotides: TGCAGCGTTACGGAGGTTAATGAAAAACTGTTTTTT. The full variable domain, its missing parts supplied by reference TRBV29-1 and TRBJ1-4, is SAVISQKPSRDICQRGTSLTIQCQVDSQVTMMFWYRQQPGQSLTLIATANQGSEATYESGFVIDKFPISRPNLTFSTLTVSNMSPEDSSIYLCSVTEVNEKLFFGSGTQLSVL.

The J gene is TRBJ2-1, the V gene TRBV5-4; TRBD2 agrees at 15 bases. CDR3 length: 15 residues. With 4 bases clipped from V and 10 bases from J, the junction kept 6 bases outside the gene matches. The germline V gene encodes CDR1 SGHNT and CDR2 YYREEE (reference sequence). CDR3 bases: TGTGCCAGCAGCGAACCGGGACTAGCGGGAGGAGAGCAGTTCTTC. It encodes CASSEPGLAGGEQFF.

This chain connects TRBV6-2 or TRBV6-3 to TRBJ1-1, with 8 nucleotides matching TRBD1. The CDR3 is 14 amino acids. In germline, CDR1 is MNHEY, CDR2 SVGEGT. V was pared by 4 bases and J by 5 bases, with 6 bases of the junction left unmatched. CDR3: CASSSTGGRTEAFF. The CDR3 nucleotides read TGTGCCAGCAGTTCTACAGGGGGTCGGACTGAAGCTTTCTTT.

This rearrangement joins TRBV27 to TRBJ1-6, with D uncertain. This CDR3 has 14 residues. V was cut by 5 bases and J by 7 bases, with 12 bases left in between. Germline values: CDR1 MNHEY, CDR2 SMNVEV (reference sequence). The DNA for the CDR3 is TGTGCCAGCAGTCCCTCCGGGGAAAATTCACCCCTCCACTTT. Protein product: CASSPSGENSPLHF.

V gene TRBV19 combines with J gene TRBJ2-2; TRBD2 might be the D (6 bases). Germline V gene data show CDR1 as LNHDA and CDR2 as SQIVND (reference sequence). The V end lost 4 bases, the J end lost 4 bases, and 13 bases lay between the germline ends. The CDR3 is 15 residues long. In DNA form, the CDR3 reads TGTGCCAGTAGTACCGGGACTTTTCTCACCGGGGAGCTGTTTTTT. Its translation: CASSTGTFLTGELFF.

The chain carries TRBV7-2 and TRBJ2-1; 16 nucleotides match TRBD2. Looked up from germline, CDR1 is SGHTA and CDR2 is FQGNSA. The junction had 5 bases not matched to a gene; V was cut back by 5 bases and J by 4 bases. The CDR3 covers 17 residues. CDR3 nucleotides: TGTGCCAGCAGCGGCCGGGGACTAGCGGGGGGGTACAATGAGCAGTTCTTC. Translated: CASSGRGLAGGYNEQFF. Supplemented by reference TRBV7-2 and TRBJ2-1, the full variable domain reads GAGVSQSPSNKVTEKGKDVELRCDPISGHTALYWYRQSLGQGLEFLIYFQGNSAPDKSGLPSDRFSAERTGGSVSTLTIQRTQQEDSAVYLCASSGRGLAGGYNEQFFGPGTRLTVL.

The V gene is TRBV23-1, the J gene TRBJ2-7; D is undetermined. TRBV23-1 is an open reading frame, and its role is uncertain. The CDR3 consists of 13 residues. With 7 bases removed from V and 0 bases from J, the gap between germline ends came to 10 bases. The CDR3 nucleotides read TGCGCCAGCACCCCGGCAGGCTCCTACGAGCAGTACGTC. It specifies CASTPAGSYEQYV.